The rows below give T cell receptor beta chains drawn from one sample of a study of blood T cell repertoires in COVID-19. Sequenced by immunoSEQ multiplex PCR; TCRdb stores in-frame clones only, minus some. The sample has 250,000 to 300,000 clones, under 90% seen once. The sequencing input was PBMCs or T cells enriched from blood (not recorded which). The receptors were sampled from a woman in her thirties or forties who had recovered from COVID-19. Both conserved end residues are part of each CDR3. The D gene is left open where the match is weak. The size entry is marked missing in some rows and otherwise reads once, few, many or a size class.

D gene: .
J gene: TRBJ1-2
V gene: TRBV3-1/TRBV3-2
clone size: .
CDR3 DNA: TGTGCCAGCAGCCAAGGCACAGCTACCTATGGCTACACCTTC
CDR3 protein: CASSQGTATYGYTF

D gene: TRBD1
J gene: TRBJ1-6
V gene: TRBV19
clone size: .
CDR3 DNA: TGTGCCAGTAGTCTTCAGACAGGGGAGACTTCACCCCTCCACTTT
CDR3 protein: CASSLQTGETSPLHF

D gene: TRBD2
J gene: TRBJ2-3
V gene: TRBV5-1
clone size: .
CDR3 DNA: TGCGCCAGCAGCTTGTGGGTAGCGGGGGGTACCACAGATACGCAGTATTTT
CDR3 protein: CASSLWVAGGTTDTQYF

D gene: TRBD1
J gene: TRBJ1-2
V gene: TRBV6-2/TRBV6-3
clone size: .
CDR3 DNA: TGTGCCAGCAGTTACGAACAGGGGCCAAACTATGGCTACACCTTC
CDR3 protein: CASSYEQGPNYGYTF

D gene: TRBD2
J gene: TRBJ2-1
V gene: TRBV4-1
clone size: once
CDR3 DNA: TGCGCCAGCAGCTCACCCCCGGGACTAGGGAACTACAATGAGCAGTTCTTC
CDR3 protein: CASSSPPGLGNYNEQFF

D gene: TRBD1
J gene: TRBJ2-3
V gene: TRBV5-1
clone size: .
CDR3 DNA: TGCGCCAGCAGCCAAGACAGGGACACAGATACGCAGTATTTT
CDR3 protein: CASSQDRDTDTQYF

D gene: .
J gene: TRBJ1-1
V gene: TRBV6-6
clone size: once
CDR3 DNA: TGTGCCAGCAGCTTCACGGGTTTTGGCGAAGCTTTCTTT
CDR3 protein: CASSFTGFGEAFF

D gene: .
J gene: TRBJ1-1
V gene: TRBV5-6
clone size: .
CDR3 DNA: TGTGCCAGCAGCGCGTACGGGACACCGAACACTGAAGCTTTCTTT
CDR3 protein: CASSAYGTPNTEAFF

D gene: TRBD1
J gene: TRBJ2-3
V gene: TRBV27
clone size: .
CDR3 DNA: TGTGCCAGCAGTTTAAACCAGGGGGCAGATACGCAGTATTTT
CDR3 protein: CASSLNQGADTQYF

D gene: TRBD2
J gene: TRBJ2-4
V gene: TRBV6-1
clone size: .
CDR3 DNA: TGTGCCAGCAGTGATATCGGACGGGGGGTCCTTCAGTACTTC
CDR3 protein: CASSDIGRGVLQYF

D gene: TRBD2
J gene: TRBJ2-1
V gene: TRBV2
clone size: .
CDR3 DNA: TGTGCCAGCACTCGAGAAAATAGCGGGGGGTTATTGTTCTTC
CDR3 protein: CASTRENSGGLLFF

D gene: .
J gene: TRBJ2-5
V gene: TRBV18
clone size: .
CDR3 DNA: TGTGCCAGCTCACTAGAAGAGACCCAGTACTTC
CDR3 protein: CASSLEETQYF

D gene: TRBD1
J gene: TRBJ1-2
V gene: TRBV7-2
clone size: few
CDR3 DNA: TGTGCCAGCAGCGTCAACAGGGGGTCGAACTATGGCTACACCTTC
CDR3 protein: CASSVNRGSNYGYTF

D gene: TRBD1
J gene: TRBJ1-6
V gene: TRBV2
clone size: once
CDR3 DNA: TGTGCCAGCAGTCCAGACAGGGGGATCGCTAATTCACCCCTCCACTTT
CDR3 protein: CASSPDRGIANSPLHF

D gene: TRBD2
J gene: TRBJ2-3
V gene: TRBV19
clone size: few
CDR3 DNA: TGTGCCAGTAGTAACCGGGGGAGGGGTGATACGCAGTATTTT
CDR3 protein: CASSNRGRGDTQYF

D gene: .
J gene: TRBJ1-6
V gene: TRBV6-5
clone size: .
CDR3 DNA: TGTGCCAGCAGTATGGACAGCAATAATTCACCCCTCCACTTT
CDR3 protein: CASSMDSNNSPLHF

D gene: TRBD1
J gene: TRBJ1-1
V gene: TRBV19
clone size: .
CDR3 DNA: TGTGCCAGTAGCCCCCAGACAGGGATCGCTGAAGCTTTCTTT
CDR3 protein: CASSPQTGIAEAFF

D gene: TRBD2
J gene: TRBJ2-3
V gene: TRBV5-1
clone size: .
CDR3 DNA: TGCGCCAGCAGCCGACTAGCGGGGGAGCTAGATACGCAGTATTTT
CDR3 protein: CASSRLAGELDTQYF

D gene: .
J gene: TRBJ1-2
V gene: TRBV18
clone size: .
CDR3 DNA: TGTGCCAGCTCACCTCTAGCGGGGTGGGGCGACTATGGCTACACCTTC
CDR3 protein: CASSPLAGWGDYGYTF

D gene: .
J gene: TRBJ1-3
V gene: TRBV7-2
clone size: .
CDR3 DNA: TGTGCCAGCAGCCAGGGTGCCTGGAACACCATATATTTT
CDR3 protein: CASSQGAWNTIYF

D gene: TRBD1
J gene: TRBJ1-5
V gene: TRBV19
clone size: .
CDR3 DNA: TGTGCCAGTAGTATCAGGGGGGCGACAGGGGGGCAGCCCCAGCATTTT
CDR3 protein: CASSIRGATGGQPQHF

D gene: .
J gene: TRBJ2-7
V gene: TRBV14
clone size: .
CDR3 DNA: TGTGCCAGCAGCCAACAGGGGCCCTACGAGCAGTACTTC
CDR3 protein: CASSQQGPYEQYF

D gene: .
J gene: TRBJ1-1
V gene: TRBV19
clone size: .
CDR3 DNA: TGTGCCAGTAGGGGGTTGAGGGCTCAGGACACTGAAGCTTTCTTT
CDR3 protein: CASRGLRAQDTEAFF

D gene: TRBD2
J gene: TRBJ2-1
V gene: TRBV9
clone size: .
CDR3 DNA: TGTGCCAGCAGCGTCCGGGGACTAGCGGAAGACAATGAGCAGTTCTTC
CDR3 protein: CASSVRGLAEDNEQFF

D gene: TRBD1
J gene: TRBJ1-6
V gene: TRBV4-1
clone size: .
CDR3 DNA: TGCGCCAGCAGCCAACGGGACAGCGCGAGCTCCTATAATTCACCCCTCCACTTT
CDR3 protein: CASSQRDSASSYNSPLHF

D gene: .
J gene: TRBJ1-5
V gene: TRBV4-2
clone size: .
CDR3 DNA: TGTGCCAGCAGCCAAGATCACGGGGATCAGCCCCAGCATTTT
CDR3 protein: CASSQDHGDQPQHF

D gene: .
J gene: TRBJ2-5
V gene: TRBV21-1
clone size: .
CDR3 DNA: TGTGCCAGTGAGGGGGAGGGGGAGACCCAGTACTTC
CDR3 protein: CASEGEGETQYF

D gene: .
J gene: TRBJ2-1
V gene: TRBV19
clone size: once
CDR3 DNA: TGTGCCAGTAGTATTGACTTTGGCTCCTACAATGAGCAGTTCTTC
CDR3 protein: CASSIDFGSYNEQFF

D gene: .
J gene: TRBJ1-5
V gene: TRBV5-8
clone size: .
CDR3 DNA: TGTGCCAGCAGCTTGGCAGGTCTGAATCAGCCCCAGCATTTT
CDR3 protein: CASSLAGLNQPQHF